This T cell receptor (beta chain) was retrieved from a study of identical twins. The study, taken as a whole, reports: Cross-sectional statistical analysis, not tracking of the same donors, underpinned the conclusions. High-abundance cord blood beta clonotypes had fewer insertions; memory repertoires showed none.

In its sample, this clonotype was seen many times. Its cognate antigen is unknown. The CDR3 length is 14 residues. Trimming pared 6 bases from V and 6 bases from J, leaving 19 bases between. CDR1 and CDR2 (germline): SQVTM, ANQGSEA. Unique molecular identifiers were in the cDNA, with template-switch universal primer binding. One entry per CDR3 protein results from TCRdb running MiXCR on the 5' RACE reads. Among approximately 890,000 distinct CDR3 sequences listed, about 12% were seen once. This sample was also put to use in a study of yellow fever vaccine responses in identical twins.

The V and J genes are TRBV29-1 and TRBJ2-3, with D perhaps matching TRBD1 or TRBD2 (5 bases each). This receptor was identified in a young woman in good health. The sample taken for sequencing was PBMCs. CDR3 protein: CSVISRDRGDTQYF. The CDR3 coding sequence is TGCAGCGTAATAAGTAGGGACCGAGGGGATACGCAGTATTTT.